What follows is one T cell receptor (beta chain) and its context. Its antigen remains unknown. Assay: immunoSEQ multiplex PCR; the TCRdb copy retains only in-frame clones and omits some. The sample includes fewer than 400,000 clones, approximately 90% of them seen just once. Stated treatment: 15 to 20 received Ad26.COV2.S at low or high dose, single or two shots; roughly five received placebo; per-sample allocation not given. Sampling occurred on day 63 after the first vaccine or placebo injection. The data were taken from a study of Ad26.COV2.S vaccination and SARS-CoV-2 variants. Notes on the study in general: The TCR breadth and depth analyses may have understated or missed part of the total T cell responses. Responses of spike-specific T cells (both CD8+ and CD4+) reportedly showed substantial breadth after vaccination.

CDR1 and CDR2 (germline): SGHTS, YDEGEE. The J segment lost 0 bases and the V segment lost 4 bases, leaving 16 bases of the junction unmatched. The CDR3 runs 18 residues. This TCR derives from a person aged 18 to 59 who received the Ad26.COV2.S COVID-19 vaccine or a placebo. The sample here was peripheral blood, taken in a trial of Ad26.COV2.S vaccine versus placebo. This chain links TRBV5-8 with TRBJ2-7, with TRBD1 matching 7 bases. CDR3 residues: CASSRRDRTTQSSYEQYF. The CDR3 region has the DNA TGTGCCAGCAGCCGCCGGGACAGAACAACTCAAAGCTCCTACGAGCAGTACTTC.